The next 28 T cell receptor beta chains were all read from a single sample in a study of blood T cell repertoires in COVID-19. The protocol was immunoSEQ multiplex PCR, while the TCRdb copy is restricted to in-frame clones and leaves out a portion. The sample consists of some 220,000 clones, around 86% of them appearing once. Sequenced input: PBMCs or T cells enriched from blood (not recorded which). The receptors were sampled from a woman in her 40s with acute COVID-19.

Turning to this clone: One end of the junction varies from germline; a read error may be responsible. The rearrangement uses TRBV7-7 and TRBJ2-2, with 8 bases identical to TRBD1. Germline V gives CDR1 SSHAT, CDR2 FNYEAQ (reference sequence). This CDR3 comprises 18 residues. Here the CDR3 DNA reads TGTGCTAGCAGCTTTCGCAGACCGGGACAGGCGAACACCGGGGAGCTGTTTTTT. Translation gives CASSFRRPGQANTGELFF.

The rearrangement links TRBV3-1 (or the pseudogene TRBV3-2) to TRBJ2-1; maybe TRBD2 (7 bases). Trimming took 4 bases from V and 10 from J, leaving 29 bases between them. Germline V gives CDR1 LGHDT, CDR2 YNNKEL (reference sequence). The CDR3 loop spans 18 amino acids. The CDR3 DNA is TGTGCCAGCAGCCTCCGTACGATGGCGGGGGCCCCCTTGGGAGAGCAGTTCTTC. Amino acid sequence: CASSLRTMAGAPLGEQFF.

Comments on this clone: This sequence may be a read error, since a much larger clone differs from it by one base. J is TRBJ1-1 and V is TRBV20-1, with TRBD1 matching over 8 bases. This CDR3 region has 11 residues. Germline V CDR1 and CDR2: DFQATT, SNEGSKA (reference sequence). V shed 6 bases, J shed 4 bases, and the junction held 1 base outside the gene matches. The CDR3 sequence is CSADRVTEAFF. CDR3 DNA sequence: TGCAGTGCGGACAGGGTCACTGAAGCTTTCTTT.

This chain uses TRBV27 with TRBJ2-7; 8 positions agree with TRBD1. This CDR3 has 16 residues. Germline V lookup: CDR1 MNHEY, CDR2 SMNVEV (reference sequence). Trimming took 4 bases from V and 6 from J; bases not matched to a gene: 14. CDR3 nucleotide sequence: TGTGCCAGCAGTTCTTCCGGGACAGGTTCCATGATCGAGCAGTACTTC. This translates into CASSSSGTGSMIEQYF.

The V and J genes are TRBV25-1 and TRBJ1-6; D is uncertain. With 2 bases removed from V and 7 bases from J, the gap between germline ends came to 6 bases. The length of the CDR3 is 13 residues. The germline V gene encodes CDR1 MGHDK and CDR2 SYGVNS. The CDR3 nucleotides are TGTGCCAGCAGTGAAGGAGGGAATTCACCCCTCCACTTT. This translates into CASSEGGNSPLHF.

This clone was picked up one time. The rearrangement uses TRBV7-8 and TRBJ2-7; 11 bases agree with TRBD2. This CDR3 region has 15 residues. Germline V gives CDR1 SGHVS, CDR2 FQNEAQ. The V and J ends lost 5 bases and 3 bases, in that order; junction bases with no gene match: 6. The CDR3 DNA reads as TGTGCCAGCAGCGTGCAGACTAGCGGGATCTACGAGCAGTACGTC. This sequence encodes CASSVQTSGIYEQYV.

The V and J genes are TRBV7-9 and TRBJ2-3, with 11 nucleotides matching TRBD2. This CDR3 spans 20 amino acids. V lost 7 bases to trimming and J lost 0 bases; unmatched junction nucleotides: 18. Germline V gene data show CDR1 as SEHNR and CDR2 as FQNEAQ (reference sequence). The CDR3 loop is CASTSPLGTSGLTSTDTQYF. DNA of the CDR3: TGTGCCAGCACCTCCCCGTTGGGGACTAGCGGTCTAACTAGCACAGATACGCAGTATTTT.

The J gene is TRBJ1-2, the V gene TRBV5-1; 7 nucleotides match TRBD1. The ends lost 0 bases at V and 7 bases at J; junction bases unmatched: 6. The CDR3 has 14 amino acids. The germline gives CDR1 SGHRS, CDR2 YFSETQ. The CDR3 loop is CASSLGGQTSGYTF. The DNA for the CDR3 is TGCGCCAGCAGCTTGGGGGGACAGACGTCTGGCTACACCTTC. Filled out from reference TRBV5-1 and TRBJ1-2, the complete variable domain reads KAGVTQTPRYLIKTRGQQVTLSCSPISGHRSVSWYQQTPGQGLQFLFEYFSETQRNKGNFPGRFSGRQFSNSRSEMNVSTLELGDSALYLCASSLGGQTSGYTFGSGTRLTVV.

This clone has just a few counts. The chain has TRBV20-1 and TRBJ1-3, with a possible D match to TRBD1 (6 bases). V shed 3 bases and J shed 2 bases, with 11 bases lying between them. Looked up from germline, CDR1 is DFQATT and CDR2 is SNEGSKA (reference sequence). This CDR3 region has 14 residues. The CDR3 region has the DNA TGCAGTGCTAGTGACAGGAGGACTGGAAACACCATATATTTT. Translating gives CSASDRRTGNTIYF.

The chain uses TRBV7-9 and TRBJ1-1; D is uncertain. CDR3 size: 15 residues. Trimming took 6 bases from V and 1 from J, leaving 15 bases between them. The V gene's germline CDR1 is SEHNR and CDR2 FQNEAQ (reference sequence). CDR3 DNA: TGTGCCAGCAGTCCCTTGGGAGCTTCGAACACTGAAGCTTTCTTT. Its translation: CASSPLGASNTEAFF.

The CDR3 region is CASSLRGPHTGELFF. The CDR3 coding sequence is TGTGCCAGCAGCTTAAGGGGGCCCCACACCGGGGAGCTGTTTTTT. The chain combines TRBV7-2 with TRBJ2-2, with 7 bases that match TRBD1. CDR3 length: 15 residues. Trimming at V came to 2 bases and at J to 3 bases, leaving 3 bases not matched to a gene. Germline V lookup: CDR1 SGHTA, CDR2 FQGNSA.

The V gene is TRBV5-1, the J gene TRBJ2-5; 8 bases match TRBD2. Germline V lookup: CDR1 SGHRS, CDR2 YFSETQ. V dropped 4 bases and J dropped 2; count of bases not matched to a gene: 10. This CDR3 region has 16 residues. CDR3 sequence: CASSLKGAGEQETQYF. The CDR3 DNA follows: TGCGCCAGCAGCCTTAAGGGAGCGGGGGAACAAGAGACCCAGTACTTC.

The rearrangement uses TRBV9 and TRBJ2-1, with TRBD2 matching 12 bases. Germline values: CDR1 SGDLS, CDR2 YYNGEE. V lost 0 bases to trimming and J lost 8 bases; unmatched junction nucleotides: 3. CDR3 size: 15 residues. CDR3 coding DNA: TGTGCCAGCAGCGTAGGTCTAGCGGGGGGGTATGAGCAGTTCTTC. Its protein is CASSVGLAGGYEQFF. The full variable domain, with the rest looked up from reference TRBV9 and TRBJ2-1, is DSGVTQTPKHLITATGQRVTLRCSPRSGDLSVYWYQQSLDQGLQFLIQYYNGEERAKGNILERFSAQQFPDLHSELNLSSLELGDSALYFCASSVGLAGGYEQFFGPGTRLTVL.

The CDR3 nucleotides read TGTGCCAGCAGCTTAGGTAGCGGGGGTACAGATACGCAGTATTTT. Its translation: CASSLGSGGTDTQYF. The rearrangement joins TRBV7-9 to TRBJ2-3, with 9 positions matching TRBD2. The junction had 2 bases not matched to a gene; V was cut back by 1 base and J by 3 bases. From germline, CDR1 is SEHNR and CDR2 FQNEAQ (reference sequence). CDR3 length: 15 residues.

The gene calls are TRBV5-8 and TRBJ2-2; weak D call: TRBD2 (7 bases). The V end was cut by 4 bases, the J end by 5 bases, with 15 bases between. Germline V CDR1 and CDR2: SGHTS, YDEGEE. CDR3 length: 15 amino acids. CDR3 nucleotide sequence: TGTGCCAGCAGCCCCGTGGGGGGGCGAACCGGGGAGCTGTTTTTT. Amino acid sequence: CASSPVGGRTGELFF.

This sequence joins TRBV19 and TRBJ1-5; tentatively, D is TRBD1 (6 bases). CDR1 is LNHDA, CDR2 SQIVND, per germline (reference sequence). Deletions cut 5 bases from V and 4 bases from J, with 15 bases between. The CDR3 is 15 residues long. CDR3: CASSQNPQGNQPQHF. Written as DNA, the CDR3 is TGTGCCAGTAGTCAAAACCCCCAGGGGAATCAGCCCCAGCATTTT.

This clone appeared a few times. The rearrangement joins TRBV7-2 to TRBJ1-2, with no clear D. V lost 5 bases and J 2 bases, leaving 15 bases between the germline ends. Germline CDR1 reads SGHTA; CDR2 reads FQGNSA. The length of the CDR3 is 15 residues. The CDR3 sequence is CASSPRAAMNYGYTF. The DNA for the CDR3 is TGTGCCAGCAGCCCGCGGGCAGCCATGAACTATGGCTACACCTTC.

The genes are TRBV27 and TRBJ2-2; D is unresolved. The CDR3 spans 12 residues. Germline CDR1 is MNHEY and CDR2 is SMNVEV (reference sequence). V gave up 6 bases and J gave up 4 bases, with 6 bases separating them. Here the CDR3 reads CASSTITGELFF. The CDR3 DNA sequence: TGTGCCAGCAGCACTATCACCGGGGAGCTGTTTTTT.

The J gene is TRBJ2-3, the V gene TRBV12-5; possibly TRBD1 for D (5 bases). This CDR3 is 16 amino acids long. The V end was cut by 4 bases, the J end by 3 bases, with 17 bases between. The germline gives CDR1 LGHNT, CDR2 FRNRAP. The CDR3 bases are TGTGCTAGTGGTTATGGGGCAGGCCTGGGGACAGATACGCAGTATTTT. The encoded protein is CASGYGAGLGTDTQYF.

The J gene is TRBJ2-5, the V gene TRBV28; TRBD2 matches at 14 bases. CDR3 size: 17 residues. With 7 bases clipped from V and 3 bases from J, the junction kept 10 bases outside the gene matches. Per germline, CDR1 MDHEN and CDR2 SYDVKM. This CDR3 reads CASIRLAGGPYKETQYF. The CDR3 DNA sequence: TGTGCCAGCATCAGACTAGCGGGGGGGCCGTACAAAGAGACCCAGTACTTC.

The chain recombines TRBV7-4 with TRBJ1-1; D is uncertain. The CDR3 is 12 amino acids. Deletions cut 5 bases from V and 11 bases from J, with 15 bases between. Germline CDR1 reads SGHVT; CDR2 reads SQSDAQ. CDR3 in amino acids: CASSPAYRAAFF. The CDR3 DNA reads TGTGCCAGCAGCCCGGCGTATCGAGCGGCTTTCTTT.

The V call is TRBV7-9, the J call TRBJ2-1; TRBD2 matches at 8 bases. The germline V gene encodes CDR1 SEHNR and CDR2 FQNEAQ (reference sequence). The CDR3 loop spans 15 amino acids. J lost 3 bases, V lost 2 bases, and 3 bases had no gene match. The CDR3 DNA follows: TGTGCCAGCAGCTTAAGGCGGGGGGTCTACAATGAGCAGTTCTTC. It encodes CASSLRRGVYNEQFF.

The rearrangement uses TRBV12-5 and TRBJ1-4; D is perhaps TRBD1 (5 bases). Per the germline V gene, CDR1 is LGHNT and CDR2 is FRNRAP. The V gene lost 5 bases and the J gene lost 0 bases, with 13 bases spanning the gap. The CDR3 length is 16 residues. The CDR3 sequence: CASGPPTAATNEKLFF. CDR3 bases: TGTGCTAGTGGTCCCCCGACAGCAGCAACTAATGAAAAACTGTTTTTT.

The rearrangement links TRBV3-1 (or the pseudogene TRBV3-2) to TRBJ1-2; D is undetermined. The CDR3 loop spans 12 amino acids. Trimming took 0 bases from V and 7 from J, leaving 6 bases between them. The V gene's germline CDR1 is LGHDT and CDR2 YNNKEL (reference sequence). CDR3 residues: CASSQDWSGYTF. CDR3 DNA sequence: TGTGCCAGCAGCCAAGACTGGAGTGGCTACACCTTC.

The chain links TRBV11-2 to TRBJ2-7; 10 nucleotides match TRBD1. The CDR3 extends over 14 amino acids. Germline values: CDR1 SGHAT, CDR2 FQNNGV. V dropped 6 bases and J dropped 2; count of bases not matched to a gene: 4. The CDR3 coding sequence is TGTGCCAGCAGGTCCGGGACAGGGGCCTACGAGCAGTACTTC. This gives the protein CASRSGTGAYEQYF.

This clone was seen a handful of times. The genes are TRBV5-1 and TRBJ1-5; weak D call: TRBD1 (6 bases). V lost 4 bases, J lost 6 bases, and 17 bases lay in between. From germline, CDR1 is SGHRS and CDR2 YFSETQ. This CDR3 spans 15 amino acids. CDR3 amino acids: CASSPLGGGTQPQHF. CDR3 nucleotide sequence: TGCGCCAGCAGCCCGTTAGGGGGTGGAACTCAGCCCCAGCATTTT. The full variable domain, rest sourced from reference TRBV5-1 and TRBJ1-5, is KAGVTQTPRYLIKTRGQQVTLSCSPISGHRSVSWYQQTPGQGLQFLFEYFSETQRNKGNFPGRFSGRQFSNSRSEMNVSTLELGDSALYLCASSPLGGGTQPQHFGDGTRLSIL.

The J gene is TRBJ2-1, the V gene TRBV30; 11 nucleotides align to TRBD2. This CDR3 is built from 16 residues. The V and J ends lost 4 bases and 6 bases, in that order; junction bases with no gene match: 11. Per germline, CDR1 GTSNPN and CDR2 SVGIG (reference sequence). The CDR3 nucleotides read TGTGCCTGGAAAAGGTCTAGCGGGGGGATCTTCAATGAGCAGTTCTTC. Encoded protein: CAWKRSSGGIFNEQFF.

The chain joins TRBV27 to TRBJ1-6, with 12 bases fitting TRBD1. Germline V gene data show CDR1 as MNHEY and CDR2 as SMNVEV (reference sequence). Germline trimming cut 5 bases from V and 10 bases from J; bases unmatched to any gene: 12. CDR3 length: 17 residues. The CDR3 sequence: CASSQAVPGTGGSPLHF. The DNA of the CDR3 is TGTGCCAGCAGTCAAGCAGTCCCGGGGACAGGGGGCTCACCCCTCCACTTT.